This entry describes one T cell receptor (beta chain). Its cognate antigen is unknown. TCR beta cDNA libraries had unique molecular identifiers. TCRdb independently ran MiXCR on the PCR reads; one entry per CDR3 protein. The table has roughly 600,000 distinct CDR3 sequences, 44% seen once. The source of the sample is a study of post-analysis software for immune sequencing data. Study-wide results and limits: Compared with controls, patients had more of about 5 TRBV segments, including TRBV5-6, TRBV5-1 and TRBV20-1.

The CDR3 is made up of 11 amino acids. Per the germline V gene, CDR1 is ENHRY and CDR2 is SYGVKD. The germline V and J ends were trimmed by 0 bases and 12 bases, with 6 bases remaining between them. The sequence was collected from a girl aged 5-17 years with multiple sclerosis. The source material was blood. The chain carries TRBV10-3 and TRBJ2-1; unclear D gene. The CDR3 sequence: CAISESKGQFF. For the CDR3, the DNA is TGTGCCATCAGTGAGTCGAAAGGGCAGTTCTTC.